This T cell receptor (beta chain) originates from a study of molecular identifiers for immune sequencing clone quantification. Overall study results and limits: Spiked-in Jurkat TCR RNA corresponding to one cell was reported as detectable against over 900,000 naive cells. Clones carrying above 20 RNA copies accounted for over 98% of effector molecules, under 1% in naive cells.

Sorting defined naive CD8 T cells as CD8+CD4-CCR7+CD45RA+. The CDR3 extends over 11 amino acids. Trimming cost V 10 bases and J 5 bases, with 12 bases left between them. Per germline, CDR1 MDHEN and CDR2 SYDVKM. This clonotype was seen repeatedly, ten times or more. Its cognate antigen is unknown. Bulk TCR libraries used previously described methods and listed TCR primers. TCRdb reprocessed the PCR reads with MiXCR, giving one entry per CDR3 protein. Altogether about 510,000 distinct CDR3 sequences are present, over 20% being singletons, with the ten largest covering roughly 0.81%. Specimen: naive CD8+ T cells from blood, with Jurkat cell RNA spiked in. The subset was: FACS-sorted CD8+CD4-CCR7+CD45RA+ naive T cells. This chain connects TRBV28 to TRBJ2-7; D gene unclear. This clonotype was obtained from a human donor in good health. Some libraries in this study had Jurkat cell RNA spiked in. The DNA for the CDR3 is TGTGCCACTTCAACAGCGAACGAGCAGTACTTC. This gives the protein CATSTANEQYF.